A single sample gave rise to the 21 T cell receptor beta chains below, sequenced in a study of CD8 T cells in Susac syndrome. Reverse transcription of roughly 0.45 to 1 ug RNA was performed with random hexamers. TCRdb used MiXCR to reprocess the immunoSEQ multiplex PCR reads, holding one entry per CDR3 protein. The sample holds roughly 130,000 distinct CDR3 sequences, approximately 96% seen once. The sample consisted of CD4+ T cells from PBMCs. These receptor sequences come from a human donor with Susac syndrome.

The chain uses TRBV15 and TRBJ2-1, with 7 bases aligning to TRBD1. The germline gives CDR1 LNHNV, CDR2 YYDKDF (reference sequence). There are 16 residues in the CDR3. V shed 5 bases and J 0 bases; nucleotides not matched to a gene: 7. CDR3 protein: CATSRVRDSSYNEQFF. The DNA for the CDR3 is TGTGCCACCAGCCGCGTCCGGGACAGCTCCTACAATGAGCAGTTCTTC.

The chain carries TRBV15 and TRBJ2-3, with D maybe TRBD2 (6 bases). This CDR3 is 16 amino acids long. The germline V gene has CDR1 LNHNV and CDR2 YYDKDF (reference sequence). The V end lost 3 bases, the J end lost 0 bases, and 13 bases lay between the germline ends. This CDR3 reads CATSRPPGDSTDTQYF. For the CDR3, the DNA is TGTGCCACCAGCAGGCCCCCGGGGGACAGCACAGATACGCAGTATTTT.

The genes are TRBV6-6 and TRBJ1-2; D remains unclear. Trimming removed 2 bases from V and 7 bases from J, with 2 bases in between. The germline gives CDR1 MNHNY, CDR2 SVGAGI (reference sequence). The CDR3 totals 10 residues. CDR3: CASSYGGYTF. For the CDR3, the DNA is TGTGCCAGCAGTTACGGTGGCTACACCTTC.

The gene calls are TRBV12-3 or TRBV12-4 and TRBJ2-3; 8 bases line up with TRBD1. This CDR3 spans 17 amino acids. J gave up 5 bases and V 0 bases, and 10 bases lay outside the gene matches. Written as DNA, the CDR3 is TGTGCCAGCAGTTTAGCGCTAGGGGGACAGGCTCAAGATACGCAGTATTTT. Translating it yields CASSLALGGQAQDTQYF.

The chain has TRBV20-1 and TRBJ2-1, with 10 bases aligning to TRBD2. Germline trimming cut 2 bases from V and 7 bases from J; bases unmatched to any gene: 5. The germline CDR1 and CDR2 sequences are DFQATT and SNEGSKA (reference sequence). The CDR3 spans 14 residues. CDR3 region: CSARMASGRNEQFF. CDR3 coding DNA: TGCAGTGCTAGAATGGCTAGCGGGAGAAATGAGCAGTTCTTC.

The V gene is TRBV19, the J gene TRBJ2-5; the match to TRBD2 covers 12 bases. Trimming took 5 bases from V and 2 from J; bases not matched to a gene: 6. Germline loops: CDR1 LNHDA, CDR2 SQIVND (reference sequence). The CDR3 length is 16 residues. CDR3 region: CASSRRTSGTQETQYF. CDR3 coding DNA: TGTGCCAGTAGTCGACGGACTAGCGGGACGCAAGAGACCCAGTACTTC.

The chain employs TRBV7-2 and TRBJ2-5; D gene ambiguous. V was trimmed by 5 bases and J by 0 bases, leaving 10 bases between them. The CDR3 sequence is 14 residues long. Germline V gene lookup returns CDR1 SGHTA and CDR2 FQGNSA. The CDR3 loop is CASSRKAHQETQYF. Here the CDR3 DNA reads TGTGCCAGCAGCCGAAAAGCGCACCAAGAGACCCAGTACTTC.

This chain joins TRBV5-4 and TRBJ2-1, with 13 bases lining up with TRBD2. The CDR3 is made up of 19 amino acids. CDR1 SGHNT and CDR2 YYREEE come from the germline V gene (reference sequence). V was pared by 4 bases and J by 7 bases, with 17 bases of the junction left unmatched. In DNA form, the CDR3 reads TGTGCCAGCAGCCCGGAAGGACTAGCGGGAGTCTCGGTGCGGAATGAGCAGTTCTTC. Translating it yields CASSPEGLAGVSVRNEQFF.

V is TRBV20-1 and J is TRBJ2-4; D remains unclear. From germline, CDR1 is DFQATT and CDR2 SNEGSKA (reference sequence). The CDR3 has 12 residues. Trimming took off 6 bases at V and 3 bases at J, with 9 bases between the two ends. CDR3 bases: TGCAGTGCCCTTGGTAACAAAAACATTCAGTACTTC. It codes for CSALGNKNIQYF.

The chain links TRBV9 to TRBJ2-5; D is possibly TRBD2 (5 bases). The CDR3 sequence is 13 residues long. Trimming removed 2 bases from V and 5 bases from J, with 10 bases in between. Germline-derived CDR1 and CDR2 are SGDLS and YYNGEE. CDR3 sequence reads: CASSVGSEETQYF. In nucleotides, the CDR3 is TGTGCCAGCAGCGTGGGGAGCGAGGAGACCCAGTACTTC. The complete variable domain, with remaining parts taken from reference TRBV9 and TRBJ2-5, reads DSGVTQTPKHLITATGQRVTLRCSPRSGDLSVYWYQQSLDQGLQFLIQYYNGEERAKGNILERFSAQQFPDLHSELNLSSLELGDSALYFCASSVGSEETQYFGPGTRLLVL.

For the CDR3, the DNA is TGTGCCTGGATGAGGCGCAGCACAGATACGCAGTATTTT. Its protein product is CAWMRRSTDTQYF. The V call is TRBV30, the J call TRBJ2-3; D is unresolved. Trimming left V 4 bases short and J 0 bases short, with 8 bases between. CDR3 size: 13 residues. The germline V gene has CDR1 GTSNPN and CDR2 SVGIG (reference sequence).

V gene TRBV19 combines with J gene TRBJ2-7; D unresolved. Trimming stripped 4 bases from V and 4 bases from J, with 11 bases between. The CDR3 runs to 13 residues. The germline gives CDR1 LNHDA, CDR2 SQIVND (reference sequence). CDR3 loop: CASSNLDGYEQYF. CDR3 sequence (DNA): TGTGCCAGTAGTAATCTCGATGGGTACGAGCAGTACTTC.

The rearrangement joins TRBV20-1 to TRBJ2-7, with 10 bases fitting TRBD2. The J segment lost 2 bases and the V segment lost 3 bases, leaving 4 bases of the junction unmatched. This CDR3 has 14 residues. Germline V gives CDR1 DFQATT, CDR2 SNEGSKA (reference sequence). Here the CDR3 DNA reads TGCAGTGCTAGGGCTAGCGGGAGAACCTACGAGCAGTACTTC. Translated, it gives CSARASGRTYEQYF.

The chain carries TRBV19 and TRBJ2-7, with a possible D match to TRBD2 (6 bases). V was pared by 5 bases and J by 9 bases, with 17 bases between. This CDR3 is 13 amino acids long. Germline V lookup: CDR1 LNHDA, CDR2 SQIVND (reference sequence). The CDR3 reads CASSPDRERTQYF. CDR3 bases: TGTGCCAGTAGTCCGGATCGGGAGCGGACGCAGTACTTC.

V gene TRBV18 combines with J gene TRBJ2-2; 7 nucleotides agree with TRBD2. The ends lost 3 bases at V and 4 bases at J; junction bases unmatched: 8. Germline V gene lookup returns CDR1 KGHSH and CDR2 LQKENI. The CDR3 contains 16 residues. CDR3 loop: CASSPFGGSPTGELFF. The CDR3 nucleotides are TGTGCCAGCTCACCCTTTGGCGGGAGCCCCACCGGGGAGCTGTTTTTT.

The V call is TRBV5-5, the J call TRBJ1-2; D remains unclear. Deletions cut 3 bases from V and 8 bases from J, with 8 bases between. CDR3 size: 11 residues. Germline CDR1 is SGHKS and CDR2 is YYEKEE (reference sequence). CDR3 residues: CASSSLWGYTF. CDR3 nucleotide sequence: TGTGCCAGCAGCTCTCTATGGGGCTACACCTTC.

V is TRBV14 and J is TRBJ2-5; weak D call: TRBD2 (6 bases). Per the germline V gene, CDR1 is SGHDN and CDR2 is FVKESK. CDR3 length: 13 residues. The V end lost 4 bases, the J end lost 7 bases, and 13 bases lay between the germline ends. In nucleotides, the CDR3 is TGTGCCAGCAGCCCGGGACTTCGCGGGACCCAGTACTTC. Encoded protein: CASSPGLRGTQYF.

V is TRBV15 and J is TRBJ1-5, with TRBD1 matching over 12 bases. V lost 0 bases and J lost 6; bases outside the gene matches: 6. This CDR3 is built from 17 residues. Germline CDR1 LNHNV, CDR2 YYDKDF (reference sequence). The CDR3 region has the DNA TGTGCCACCAGCAGAGACGCCGGGACAGGGGGCATTCAGCCCCAGCATTTT. The encoded protein is CATSRDAGTGGIQPQHF. The full variable domain, completed using reference TRBV15 and TRBJ1-5, is DAMVIQNPRYQVTQFGKPVTLSCSQTLNHNVMYWYQQKSSQAPKLLFHYYDKDFNNEADTPDNFQSRRPNTSFCFLDIRSPGLGDTAMYLCATSRDAGTGGIQPQHFGDGTRLSIL.

CDR3 amino acids: CASRGTSGWDKNIQYF. The CDR3 DNA sequence: TGCGCCAGCAGGGGGACTAGCGGCTGGGACAAAAACATTCAGTACTTC. The chain recombines TRBV10-2 with TRBJ2-4; TRBD2 matches at 11 bases. J lost 3 bases, V lost 6 bases, and 7 bases had no gene match. Germline V lookup: CDR1 WSHSY, CDR2 SAAADI. The length of the CDR3 is 16 residues.

The rearrangement joins TRBV18 to TRBJ1-1; D is unresolved. The CDR3 length is 13 residues. Germline CDR1 and CDR2: KGHSH and LQKENI. Deletions cut 4 bases from V and 0 bases from J, with 6 bases between. DNA of the CDR3: TGTGCCAGCTCACAGGGTATGAACACTGAAGCTTTCTTT. This gives the protein CASSQGMNTEAFF.

The chain couples TRBV27 to TRBJ2-7; tentative D call: TRBD2 (6 bases). The CDR3 length is 14 residues. The V end lost 4 bases, the J end lost 2 bases, and 12 bases lay between the germline ends. Germline V gene lookup returns CDR1 MNHEY and CDR2 SMNVEV (reference sequence). The CDR3 here is CASSSPGLTYEQYF. The CDR3 DNA reads as TGTGCCAGCAGTTCTCCGGGACTGACCTACGAGCAGTACTTC.